This T cell receptor (beta chain) was sequenced in a study of cytomegalovirus exposure and HLA in healthy donors. Broader study findings: Per published reports, the classifier diagnosed cytomegalovirus status with high specificity and sensitivity. Indistinguishability led to the exclusion of some V segments, TRBV6-2 and TRBV6-3 included.

PCR primers comprised 60 Vbeta and 13 Jbeta primers. Libraries were prepared by immunoSEQ multiplex PCR; TCRdb keeps only in-frame clonotypes and omits some of them. This table has 150,000 or so clones, roughly 80% appearing once. Notes on this clone: The antigen is unknown.

Germline CDR1 and CDR2: MNHEY and SVGAGI. With 0 bases removed from V and 14 bases from J, the gap between germline ends came to 11 bases. The CDR3 is 13 amino acids. The receptor comes from a man aged 30 to 45 in good health and CMV-seropositive. The chain combines TRBV6-5 with TRBJ1-6; D unresolved. The sample was PBMCs. CDR3 residues: CASSYSRLTSLHF. The CDR3 coding sequence is TGTGCCAGCAGTTACTCGAGGTTGACGTCCCTCCACTTT.